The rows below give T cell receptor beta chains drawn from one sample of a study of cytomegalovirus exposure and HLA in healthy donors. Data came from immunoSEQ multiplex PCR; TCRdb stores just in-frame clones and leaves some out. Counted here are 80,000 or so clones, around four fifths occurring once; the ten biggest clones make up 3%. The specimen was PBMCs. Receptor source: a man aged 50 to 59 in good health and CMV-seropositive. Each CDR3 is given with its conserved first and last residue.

CDR3aa: CASSAGGGQFF
len: 11
v_gene: TRBV9
j_gene: TRBJ2-1

CDR3aa: CASSTPQETQYF
len: 12
v_gene: TRBV18
j_gene: TRBJ2-5

CDR3aa: CASSLNQGNEKLFF
len: 14
v_gene: TRBV5-1
j_gene: TRBJ1-4

CDR3aa: CAWSVTGGWTEAFF
len: 14
v_gene: TRBV30
j_gene: TRBJ1-1

CDR3aa: CASSAPGTGAEKLFF
len: 15
v_gene: TRBV9
j_gene: TRBJ1-4

CDR3aa: CASSIAQANEQFF
len: 13
v_gene: TRBV19
j_gene: TRBJ2-1

CDR3aa: CASSLTPGQEYNEQFF
len: 16
v_gene: TRBV5-6
j_gene: TRBJ2-1

CDR3aa: CASLGGGGDYGYTF
len: 14
v_gene: TRBV5-4
j_gene: TRBJ1-2

CDR3aa: CASSADRNTEAFF
len: 13
v_gene: TRBV2
j_gene: TRBJ1-1

CDR3aa: CASSQGNSGGQETQYF
len: 16
v_gene: TRBV4-1
j_gene: TRBJ2-5

CDR3aa: CASSSGTSGRNEQFF
len: 15
v_gene: TRBV7-3
j_gene: TRBJ2-1

CDR3aa: CASSFFGELDEKLFF
len: 15
v_gene: TRBV7-2
j_gene: TRBJ1-4

CDR3aa: CASSQDSLNTEAFF
len: 14
v_gene: TRBV5-1
j_gene: TRBJ1-1

CDR3aa: CATSRVADNQPQHF
len: 14
v_gene: TRBV15
j_gene: TRBJ1-5

CDR3aa: CASSEGGNPYGYTF
len: 14
v_gene: TRBV10-1
j_gene: TRBJ1-2

CDR3aa: CASSQGTSGTDTQYF
len: 15
v_gene: TRBV6-5
j_gene: TRBJ2-3

CDR3aa: CASSVRRDRVYEQYF
len: 15
v_gene: TRBV27
j_gene: TRBJ2-7

CDR3aa: CASSLALHRGRGEPQHF
len: 17
v_gene: TRBV7-2
j_gene: TRBJ1-5

CDR3aa: CASSSLTSGQFHEQYF
len: 16
v_gene: TRBV5-1
j_gene: TRBJ2-7

CDR3aa: CASSPGLAGTYEQYF
len: 15
v_gene: TRBV5-1
j_gene: TRBJ2-7

CDR3aa: CASSLGQYSNQPQHF
len: 15
v_gene: TRBV6-5
j_gene: TRBJ1-5

CDR3aa: CASSRTGGEYF
len: 11
v_gene: TRBV2
j_gene: TRBJ2-7

CDR3aa: CASSQTPPYEQYF
len: 13
v_gene: TRBV6-5
j_gene: TRBJ2-7

CDR3aa: CASSLQVGGPSPLHF
len: 15
v_gene: TRBV7-2
j_gene: TRBJ1-6

CDR3aa: CSVEPQRGGGYNEQFF
len: 16
v_gene: TRBV29-1
j_gene: TRBJ2-1

CDR3aa: CASSVDSSGNEAFF
len: 14
v_gene: TRBV6-4
j_gene: TRBJ1-1

CDR3aa: CAWSPPGQGGNEKLFF
len: 16
v_gene: TRBV30
j_gene: TRBJ1-4

CDR3aa: CASSPSLQGSDEQFF
len: 15
v_gene: TRBV18
j_gene: TRBJ2-1

CDR3aa: CSSSPGDTIYF
len: 11
v_gene: TRBV7-9
j_gene: TRBJ1-3

CDR3aa: CASSFGTGRSGNTIYF
len: 16
v_gene: TRBV5-5
j_gene: TRBJ1-3

CDR3aa: CASSDSRYEQYF
len: 12
v_gene: TRBV6-6
j_gene: TRBJ2-7

CDR3aa: CASSLGEGGRRTDTQYF
len: 17
v_gene: TRBV13
j_gene: TRBJ2-3

CDR3aa: CASSQGLAGFYEQYF
len: 15
v_gene: TRBV5-6
j_gene: TRBJ2-7

CDR3aa: CASSPQGNEKLFF
len: 13
v_gene: TRBV11-3
j_gene: TRBJ1-4

CDR3aa: CASSLERAYEQYF
len: 13
v_gene: TRBV11-2
j_gene: TRBJ2-7

CDR3aa: CASSLDSGSGETQYF
len: 15
v_gene: TRBV11-2
j_gene: TRBJ2-5

CDR3aa: CASSQATLAGVETQYF
len: 16
v_gene: TRBV4-1
j_gene: TRBJ2-5

CDR3aa: CASSYGVTGDNEQFF
len: 15
v_gene: TRBV5-1
j_gene: TRBJ2-1

CDR3aa: CASTGPSSYEQYF
len: 13
v_gene: TRBV2
j_gene: TRBJ2-7

CDR3aa: CASSLSANTGELFF
len: 14
v_gene: TRBV27
j_gene: TRBJ2-2

CDR3aa: CASSETGTGGTYEQYF
len: 16
v_gene: TRBV10-1
j_gene: TRBJ2-7

CDR3aa: CASSQPGLSHSPLHF
len: 15
v_gene: TRBV6-6
j_gene: TRBJ1-6

CDR3aa: CSVAPSAGNTIYF
len: 13
v_gene: TRBV29-1
j_gene: TRBJ1-3

CDR3aa: CASSVSADTQYF
len: 12
v_gene: TRBV9
j_gene: TRBJ2-3

CDR3aa: CASSLGGRANEQFF
len: 14
v_gene: TRBV11-3
j_gene: TRBJ2-1

CDR3aa: CATSGGTSGVQETQYF
len: 16
v_gene: TRBV15
j_gene: TRBJ2-5

CDR3aa: CASSAEAESYGYTF
len: 14
v_gene: TRBV6-4
j_gene: TRBJ1-2

CDR3aa: CASTQAGTGLDEQYF
len: 15
v_gene: TRBV28
j_gene: TRBJ2-7

CDR3aa: CASSGTDSRNEQYF
len: 14
v_gene: TRBV5-4
j_gene: TRBJ2-7

CDR3aa: CASSLVMGAVETQYF
len: 15
v_gene: TRBV7-2
j_gene: TRBJ2-5